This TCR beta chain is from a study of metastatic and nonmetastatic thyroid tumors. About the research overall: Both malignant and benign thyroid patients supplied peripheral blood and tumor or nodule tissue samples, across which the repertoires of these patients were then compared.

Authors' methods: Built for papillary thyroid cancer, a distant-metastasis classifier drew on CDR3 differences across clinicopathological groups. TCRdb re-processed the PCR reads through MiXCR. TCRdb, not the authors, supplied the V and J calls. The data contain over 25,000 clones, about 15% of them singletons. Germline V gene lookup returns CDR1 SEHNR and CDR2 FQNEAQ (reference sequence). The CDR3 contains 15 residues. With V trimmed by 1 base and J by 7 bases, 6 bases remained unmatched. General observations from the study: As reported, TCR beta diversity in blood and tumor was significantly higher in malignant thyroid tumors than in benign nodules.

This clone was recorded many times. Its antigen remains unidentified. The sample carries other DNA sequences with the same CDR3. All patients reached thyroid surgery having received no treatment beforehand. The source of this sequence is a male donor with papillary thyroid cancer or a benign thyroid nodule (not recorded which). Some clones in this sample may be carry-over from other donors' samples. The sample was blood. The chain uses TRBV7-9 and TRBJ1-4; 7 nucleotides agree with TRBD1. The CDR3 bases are TGTGCCAGCAGCTTAGGAGGGGGCGCCGGTGAAAAACTGTTTTTT. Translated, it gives CASSLGGGAGEKLFF.